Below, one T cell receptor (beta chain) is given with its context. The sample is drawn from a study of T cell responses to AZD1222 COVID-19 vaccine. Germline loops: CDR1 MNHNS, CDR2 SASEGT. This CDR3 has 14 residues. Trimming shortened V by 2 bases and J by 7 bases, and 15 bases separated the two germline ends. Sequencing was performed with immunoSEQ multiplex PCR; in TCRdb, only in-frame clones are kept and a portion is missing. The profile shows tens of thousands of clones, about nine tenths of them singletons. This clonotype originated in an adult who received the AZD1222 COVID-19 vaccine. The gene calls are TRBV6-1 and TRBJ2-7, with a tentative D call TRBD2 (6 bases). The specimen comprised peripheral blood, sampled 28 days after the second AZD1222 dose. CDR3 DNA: TGTGCCAGCAGTGAAACGGGGGACCCCTTAGAGCAGTACTTC. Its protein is CASSETGDPLEQYF.